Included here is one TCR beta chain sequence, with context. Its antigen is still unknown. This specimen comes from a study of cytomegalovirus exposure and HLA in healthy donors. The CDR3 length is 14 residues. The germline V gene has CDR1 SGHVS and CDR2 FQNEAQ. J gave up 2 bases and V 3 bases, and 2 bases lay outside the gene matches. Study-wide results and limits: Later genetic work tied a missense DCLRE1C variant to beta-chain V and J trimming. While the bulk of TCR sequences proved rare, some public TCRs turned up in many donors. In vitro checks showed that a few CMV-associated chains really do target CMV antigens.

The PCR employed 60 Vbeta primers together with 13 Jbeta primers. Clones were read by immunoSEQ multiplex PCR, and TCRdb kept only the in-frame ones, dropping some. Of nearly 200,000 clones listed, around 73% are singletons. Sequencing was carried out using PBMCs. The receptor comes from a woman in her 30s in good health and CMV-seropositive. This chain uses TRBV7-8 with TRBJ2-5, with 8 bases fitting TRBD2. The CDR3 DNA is TGTGCCAGCAGCTTCTTAGCGGGGCAAGAGACCCAGTACTTC. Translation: CASSFLAGQETQYF.